This T cell receptor (beta chain) was identified during a study of blood T cell repertoires in COVID-19. Study-wide context: The United States, Italy and Spain were the sources of the acute and convalescent COVID-19 samples. Sources were T cells, B-cell-depleted T cells, or PBMCs; the material itself was cDNA or gDNA.

This CDR3 contains 18 residues. CDR1 and CDR2 (germline): SGHRS, YFSETQ. V shed 4 bases and J 2 bases; nucleotides not matched to a gene: 9. Profiling relied on immunoSEQ multiplex PCR, and the TCRdb table lists in-frame clones only, not all of them. This sample yields about 95,000 clones, of which about 80% are seen a single time; more than 20% belongs to the top ten. The chain has TRBV5-1 and TRBJ2-5, with 15 bases identical to TRBD2. This clonotype originated in a human donor in a cohort sampled during active COVID-19. Sequencing was performed on peripheral blood. The CDR3 DNA sequence: TGCGCCAGCAGCCGGGGGACTAGCGGGGGGTCAATTCAAGAGACCCAGTACTTC. It encodes CASSRGTSGGSIQETQYF.